This TCR beta chain was found in a study of blood T cell repertoires in COVID-19. Looking at the study overall: The United States, Italy and Spain provided the acute and convalescent COVID-19 samples. T cells, B-cell-depleted T cells, or PBMCs provided the cDNA or gDNA that served as material.

CDR1 and CDR2 (germline): MNHEY, SMNVEV (reference sequence). Trimming removed 3 bases from V and 3 bases from J; junction bases left unmatched: 10. There are 18 residues in the CDR3. Authors' data handling: Estimation of nucleated cell counts was performed using reference gene primer amplification. The method was immunoSEQ multiplex PCR; TCRdb's version includes in-frame clones alone and lacks a portion of them. Clone size and the V and J calls come from that table; the DNA yielded D and trimming. This table has some 82,000 clones, about 76% appearing once. The rearrangement links TRBV27 to TRBJ1-4, with 10 nucleotides matching TRBD1. The specimen was peripheral blood. This receptor was taken from an elderly man with acute or convalescent COVID-19. The CDR3 spells CASSFRTGGYRANEKLFF. In nucleotides, the CDR3 is TGTGCCAGCAGTTTTAGGACAGGGGGGTATCGAGCTAATGAAAAACTGTTTTTT.